Listed below are T cell receptor beta chains from one sample, sequenced in a study of shared clonotypes between healthy human individuals. The data were produced by immunoSEQ multiplex PCR, yet TCRdb's version contains in-frame clones alone and is incomplete. Of about 380,000 clones in the sample, 90% to 98% were seen once. Sequencing was performed on memory CD8+ T cells sorted from blood. The receptors here all came from a man younger than 45 in good health. CDR3s include the opening cysteine and the closing phenylalanine or tryptophan. D genes are given only for firm matches. Size is stated for part of the rows, as once, few or many counts, or as a class when the clone is expanded.

abundance,v_gene,j_gene,d_gene,CDR3nt,CDR3aa
once,TRBV23-1,TRBJ1-3,.,TGCGCCAGCAGTCAACCTGTTCCCTCTGGAAACACCATATATTTT,CASSQPVPSGNTIYF
.,TRBV6-1,TRBJ2-7,.,TGTGCCAGCAGTGAAGCGAGCTCCTACGAGCAGTACTTC,CASSEASSYEQYF
.,TRBV30,TRBJ1-5,.,TGTGCCTGGAGTGTGGGGTGGGGTGATAGCAATCAGCCCCAGCATTTT,CAWSVGWGDSNQPQHF
.,TRBV2,TRBJ2-5,.,TGTGCCAGCAAATCGAGCGGGCCCCCCCAAGAGACCCAGTACTTC,CASKSSGPPQETQYF
.,TRBV25-1,TRBJ2-2,.,TGTGCCAGCCAGGCCCTTGACAGGAACACCGGGGAGCTGTTTTTT,CASQALDRNTGELFF
.,TRBV6-5,TRBJ2-7,TRBD1,TGTGCCAGCAGTACCGACAGGGTGGTACGGAACGAGCAGTACTTC,CASSTDRVVRNEQYF
.,TRBV7-6,TRBJ2-1,.,TGTGCCAGCAGCTTAGGGCTAGCGCCCTACAATGAGCAGTTCTTC,CASSLGLAPYNEQFF
.,TRBV7-2,TRBJ2-4,.,TGTGCCAGCAGCTTAGTATATGGGGTGACCAAAAACATTCAGTACTTC,CASSLVYGVTKNIQYF
.,TRBV10-1,TRBJ2-7,TRBD2,TGCGCCAGCAGTGAGGGCGGGAGGTCCTACGAGCAGTACTTC,CASSEGGRSYEQYF
.,TRBV28,TRBJ2-7,TRBD1,TGTGCCAGCAGTTTGATTGGGACAGGGGGCTACGAGCAGTACTTC,CASSLIGTGGYEQYF
.,TRBV29-1,TRBJ2-1,TRBD2,TGCAGCGTAAAGGCCCGACTAGCGGACAATGAGCAGTTCTTC,CSVKARLADNEQFF
.,TRBV7-2,TRBJ2-3,TRBD1,TGTGCCAGCAGCTTCAGAAGGACAGGGAGCACAGATACGCAGTATTTT,CASSFRRTGSTDTQYF
.,TRBV4-2,TRBJ2-7,.,TGTGCCAGCAGCCAAGACCACGAACTAAACCCCTACGAGCAGTACTTC,CASSQDHELNPYEQYF
.,TRBV20-1,TRBJ2-1,.,TGCAGTGCGAGTTCCGGCAATGAGCAGTTCTTC,CSASSGNEQFF
once,TRBV10-3,TRBJ2-7,TRBD2,TGTGCCATCAGTGGACTAGCGGGAGGGTACGAGCAGTACTTC,CAISGLAGGYEQYF
.,TRBV14,TRBJ2-7,TRBD1,TGTGCCAGCAGCCCGTCCGGGACAGGGGTATACGAGCAGTACTTC,CASSPSGTGVYEQYF
.,TRBV28,TRBJ2-7,TRBD2,TGTGCCAGCAGTTTAATTTCTAGCGGGAGGGCCAAAAGTCGCTACGAGCAGTACTTC,CASSLISSGRAKSRYEQYF
.,TRBV27,TRBJ1-5,TRBD1,TGTGCCAGCAGTCCCTCCCGGGACAGGTCATATAGCAATCAGCCCCAGCATTTT,CASSPSRDRSYSNQPQHF
once,TRBV6-1,TRBJ1-2,.,TGTGCCAGCAGTGAAGCGTCGGCAGGGAGATATGGCTACACCTTC,CASSEASAGRYGYTF
.,TRBV7-8,TRBJ1-1,TRBD1,TGTGCCAGCAGCTTCAAAAGGGGGCGGGTGAACACTGAAGCTTTCTTT,CASSFKRGRVNTEAFF
.,TRBV30,TRBJ1-3,.,TGTGCCTGGAAGACAGGAGAAATTGGAAACACCATATATTTT,CAWKTGEIGNTIYF
.,TRBV6-5,TRBJ1-1,TRBD1,TGTGCCAGCAGCCCGTGGACAGGGATGAACACTGAAGCTTTCTTT,CASSPWTGMNTEAFF
.,TRBV2,TRBJ2-4,.,TGTGCCAGCAACCCCGGACCCAAAAACATTCAGTACTTC,CASNPGPKNIQYF
once,TRBV28,TRBJ1-5,.,TGTGCCAGCAGTCCGAACGGGGGCGCCCGGCCCCAGCATTTT,CASSPNGGARPQHF
.,TRBV27,TRBJ2-7,TRBD2,TGTGCCAGCAGTCCGACGGTGCGGGAGGGCCGGGAGCAGTACTTC,CASSPTVREGREQYF
.,TRBV5-1,TRBJ2-5,.,TGCGCCAGCAGCTTGGGAGGTATAGAGACCCAGTACTTC,CASSLGGIETQYF
.,TRBV27,TRBJ2-3,TRBD2,TGTGCCAGCAGAAGACTAGCGGGAGAGACAGATACGCAGTATTTT,CASRRLAGETDTQYF
.,TRBV4-2,TRBJ1-4,.,TGTGCCAGCAGCCAAGAACGGACGTCTAATGAAAAACTGTTTTTT,CASSQERTSNEKLFF
.,TRBV29-1,TRBJ2-7,TRBD2,TGCAGCGCCCAGACTAGCGGCTCCTACGAGCAGTACTTC,CSAQTSGSYEQYF
.,TRBV2,TRBJ2-1,TRBD2,TGTGCCAGCAGCAGGAGCGGGAGGGAATACAATGAGCAGTTCTTC,CASSRSGREYNEQFF
.,TRBV28,TRBJ2-7,.,TGTGCCAGCAGTTTTGGGACTCGTTCCTACGAGCAGTACTTC,CASSFGTRSYEQYF
.,TRBV4-1,TRBJ1-4,.,TGCGCCAGCAGCCAAGAACAGGGAAGAAGTGAAAAACTGTTTTTT,CASSQEQGRSEKLFF
.,TRBV4-1,TRBJ2-7,TRBD2,TGCGCCAGCAGCCAAGGACTAGCGGGAGTAATGGCCTCCGAGCAGTACTTC,CASSQGLAGVMASEQYF
.,TRBV5-1,TRBJ2-3,TRBD2,TGCGCCAGCAGCTCAGCGATAGGGGCGGGGGGAGATACGCAGTATTTT,CASSSAIGAGGDTQYF
.,TRBV5-1,TRBJ2-3,.,TGCGCCAGCAGCTTGTCGTCACTCAAAACAGATACGCAGTATTTT,CASSLSSLKTDTQYF
.,TRBV28,TRBJ1-3,TRBD1,TGTGCCAGCAGTCCTAGGGGACAGACTTCTGGAAACACCATATATTTT,CASSPRGQTSGNTIYF
.,TRBV7-9,TRBJ2-1,TRBD2,TGTGCCAGCAGCTTAGTACTAGCGGCCTACAATGAGCAGTTCTTC,CASSLVLAAYNEQFF
.,TRBV4-1,TRBJ2-1,.,TGCGCCAGCAGCCAAGAAGGACTTTACAATGAGCAGTTCTTC,CASSQEGLYNEQFF
.,TRBV9,TRBJ2-3,TRBD2,TGTGCCAGCAGCGTCGGAGGGGCATACCTCGGGACTAGCGGGAGGGCCCTACTCACAGATACGCAGTATTTT,CASSVGGAYLGTSGRALLTDTQYF
.,TRBV5-6,TRBJ1-4,.,TGTGCCAGCAGCTTTCGACAGGTCAGAAATGAAAAACTGTTTTTT,CASSFRQVRNEKLFF
.,TRBV10-3,TRBJ2-7,TRBD1,TGTGCCGTGCACCGGGACAGAGGTTACGAGCAGTACTTC,CAVHRDRGYEQYF
.,TRBV6-5,TRBJ1-3,.,TGTGCCAGCAGTCTAGCTCCTGGAAACACCATATATTTT,CASSLAPGNTIYF
.,TRBV6-5,TRBJ1-5,.,TGTGCCAGCAGTTTGGCAGGGGAACAGCCCCAGCATTTT,CASSLAGEQPQHF
.,TRBV7-9,TRBJ2-3,TRBD2,TGTGCCAGCAGCCCCTTCAGACGGGGGGCTAGCGGGAGACCAGATACGCAGTATTTT,CASSPFRRGASGRPDTQYF
.,TRBV10-1,TRBJ2-4,TRBD2,TGCGCCAGCAGTACGGGACTAGCGGGTAATATTCAGTACTTC,CASSTGLAGNIQYF
.,TRBV25-1,TRBJ2-5,.,TGTGCCAGCAGTGAATGGTGGTCGGGCGGTCAAGAGACCCAGTACTTC,CASSEWWSGGQETQYF
.,TRBV29-1,TRBJ2-7,.,TGCAGCGTTGAGGTCGATTACGAGCAGTACTTC,CSVEVDYEQYF
.,TRBV10-2,TRBJ2-3,.,TGCGCCAGCAGGGCCCGCCGGGACTTACCAGATACGCAGTATTTT,CASRARRDLPDTQYF
.,TRBV6-1,TRBJ2-5,.,TGTGCCAGCAGTGATATCCAAGAGACCCAGTACTTC,CASSDIQETQYF
.,TRBV28,TRBJ1-2,.,TGTGCCAGCAGTTTAAGGGGAGGCTACACCTTC,CASSLRGGYTF
.,TRBV4-1,TRBJ1-1,.,TGCGCCAGCAGCCAAGCGGGACCGAACACTGAAGCTTTCTTT,CASSQAGPNTEAFF